What follows are 5 T cell receptor beta chains derived from one specimen sequenced in a study of blood T cells in healthy people across ages. A second about 6 to 11 cycle PCR used barcoded and J-beta primers. TCRdb reprocessed the 5' RACE reads with MiXCR, giving one entry per CDR3 protein. The sample has roughly 800,000 distinct CDR3 sequences, roughly 25% seen once. Another study also made use of these data, one on T cells of mothers and their children.

The sample comprised blood. The receptors were gathered from a boy between 10 and 17 years old in good health.

This sequence joins TRBV6-1 and TRBJ2-1, with 12 bases fitting TRBD2. The CDR3 totals 16 residues. Per germline, CDR1 MNHNS and CDR2 SASEGT. V shed 4 bases and J 8 bases; nucleotides not matched to a gene: 9. The DNA of the CDR3 is TGTGCCAGCAGTGCCAAACTAGCGGGGGGCGACCATGAGCAGTTCTTC. It is translated as CASSAKLAGGDHEQFF.

This chain uses TRBV29-1 with TRBJ2-5, with D possibly being TRBD1 (6 bases). The germline V gene encodes CDR1 SQVTM and CDR2 ANQGSEA. V lost 6 bases and J lost 3, with 20 bases in between. The CDR3 length is 15 residues. CDR3 residues: CSVNGHGAGEETQYF. CDR3 sequence (DNA): TGCAGCGTGAACGGGCACGGGGCAGGGGAAGAGACCCAGTACTTC.

This clonotype was seen once. The chain recombines TRBV3-1 with TRBJ2-3, with 7 positions matching TRBD2. There are 16 residues in the CDR3. CDR1 and CDR2 (germline): LGHDT, YNNKEL (reference sequence). The V gene end was trimmed by 0 bases and the J gene end by 1 base; junction bases not matched to a gene: 4. The CDR3 nucleotides are TGTGCCAGCAGCCAAGAGGCCCTAGCGGGCACAGATACGCAGTATTTT. Protein: CASSQEALAGTDTQYF.

This clonotype has only a few counts. The chain joins TRBV3-1 to TRBJ2-2; 7 bases map to TRBD2. The CDR3 is made up of 17 amino acids. Germline CDR1 LGHDT, CDR2 YNNKEL (reference sequence). The J segment lost 1 base and the V segment lost 4 bases, leaving 9 bases of the junction unmatched. CDR3 sequence reads: CASSPSAQRENTGELFF. CDR3 sequence (DNA): TGTGCCAGCAGCCCGTCGGCACAGCGGGAGAACACCGGGGAGCTGTTTTTT.

This clonotype was observed a handful of times. In nucleotides, the CDR3 is TGTGCCAGCAGCTTGGACTTTCGCGAGCAGTACTTC. It yields the protein CASSLDFREQYF. V usage is TRBV5-6 and J usage is TRBJ2-5; D unresolved. The closer fit of TRBJ2-7 to the DNA end suggests the J call may be wrong. CDR1 is SGHDT and CDR2 is YYEEEE in the germline V gene. The CDR3 has 12 residues.